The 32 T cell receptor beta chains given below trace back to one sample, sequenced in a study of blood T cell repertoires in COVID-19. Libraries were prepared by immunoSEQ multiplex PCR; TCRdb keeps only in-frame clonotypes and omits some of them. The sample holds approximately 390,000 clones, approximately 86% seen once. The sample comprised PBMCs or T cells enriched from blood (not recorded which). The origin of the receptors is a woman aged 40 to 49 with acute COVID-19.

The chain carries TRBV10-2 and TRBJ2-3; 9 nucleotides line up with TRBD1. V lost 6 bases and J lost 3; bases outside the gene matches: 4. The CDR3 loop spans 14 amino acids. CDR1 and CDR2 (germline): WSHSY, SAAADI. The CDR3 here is CASRETGGTDTQYF. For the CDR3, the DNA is TGCGCCAGCAGAGAGACAGGGGGAACAGATACGCAGTATTTT.

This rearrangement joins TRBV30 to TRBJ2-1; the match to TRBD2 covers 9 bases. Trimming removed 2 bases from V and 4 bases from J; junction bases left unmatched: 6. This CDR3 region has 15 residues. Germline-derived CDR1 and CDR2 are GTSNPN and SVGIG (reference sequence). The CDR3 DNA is TGTGCCTGGAGTACAGCGGGGGGATCGTACAATGAGCAGTTCTTC. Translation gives CAWSTAGGSYNEQFF.

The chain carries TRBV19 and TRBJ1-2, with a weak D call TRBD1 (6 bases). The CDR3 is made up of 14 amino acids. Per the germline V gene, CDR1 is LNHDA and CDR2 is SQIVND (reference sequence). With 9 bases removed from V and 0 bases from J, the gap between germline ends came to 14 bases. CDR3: CASRRGGPNYGYTF. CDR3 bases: TGTGCCAGCCGTAGGGGGGGACCTAACTATGGCTACACCTTC. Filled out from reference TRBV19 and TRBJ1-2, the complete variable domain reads DGGITQSPKYLFRKEGQNVTLSCEQNLNHDAMYWYRQDPGQGLRLIYYSQIVNDFQKGDIAEGYSVSREKKESFPLTVTSAQKNPTAFYLCASRRGGPNYGYTFGSGTRLTVV.

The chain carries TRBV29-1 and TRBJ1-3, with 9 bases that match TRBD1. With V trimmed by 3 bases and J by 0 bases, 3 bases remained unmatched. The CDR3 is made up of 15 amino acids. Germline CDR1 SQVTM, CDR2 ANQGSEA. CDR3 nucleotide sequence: TGCAGCGTTGATAGACAGGGGGACTCTGGAAACACCATATATTTT. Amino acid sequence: CSVDRQGDSGNTIYF. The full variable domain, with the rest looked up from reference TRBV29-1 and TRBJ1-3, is SAVISQKPSRDICQRGTSLTIQCQVDSQVTMMFWYRQQPGQSLTLIATANQGSEATYESGFVIDKFPISRPNLTFSTLTVSNMSPEDSSIYLCSVDRQGDSGNTIYFGEGSWLTVV.

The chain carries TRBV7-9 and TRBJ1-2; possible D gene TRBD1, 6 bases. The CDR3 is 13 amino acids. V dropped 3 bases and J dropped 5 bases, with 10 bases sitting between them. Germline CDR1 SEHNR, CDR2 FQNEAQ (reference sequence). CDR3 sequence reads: CASSLTGRYGYTF. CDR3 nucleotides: TGTGCCAGCAGCTTGACAGGCCGTTATGGCTACACCTTC.

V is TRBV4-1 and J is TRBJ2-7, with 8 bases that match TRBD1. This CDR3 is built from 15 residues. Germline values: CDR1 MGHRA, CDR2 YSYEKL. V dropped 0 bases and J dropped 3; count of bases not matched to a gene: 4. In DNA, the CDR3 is TGCGCCAGCAGCCAAGAGGGGACAGGTAACTACGAGCAGTACTTC. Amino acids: CASSQEGTGNYEQYF.

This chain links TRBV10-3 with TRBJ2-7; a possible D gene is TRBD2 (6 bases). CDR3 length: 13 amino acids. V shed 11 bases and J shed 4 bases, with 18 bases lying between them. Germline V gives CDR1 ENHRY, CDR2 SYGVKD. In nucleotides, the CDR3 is TGTGCCTCCTGGGAGGATTCTAGGTACGAGCAGTACTTC. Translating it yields CASWEDSRYEQYF.

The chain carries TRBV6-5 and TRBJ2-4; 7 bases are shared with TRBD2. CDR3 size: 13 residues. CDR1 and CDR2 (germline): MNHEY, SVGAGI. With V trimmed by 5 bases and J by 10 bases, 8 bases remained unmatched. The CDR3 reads CASSRPGRDIQYF. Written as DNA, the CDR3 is TGTGCCAGCAGTCGCCCAGGGAGGGATATTCAGTACTTC.

In nucleotides, the CDR3 is TGCGCCAGCAGCTTGGCCAACTTTCTCTACGAGCAGTACTTC. This sequence encodes CASSLANFLYEQYF. This chain links TRBV5-1 with TRBJ2-7; no definite D call. V was pared by 0 bases and J by 3 bases, with 10 bases between. CDR1 and CDR2 (germline): SGHRS, YFSETQ. The CDR3 contains 14 residues.

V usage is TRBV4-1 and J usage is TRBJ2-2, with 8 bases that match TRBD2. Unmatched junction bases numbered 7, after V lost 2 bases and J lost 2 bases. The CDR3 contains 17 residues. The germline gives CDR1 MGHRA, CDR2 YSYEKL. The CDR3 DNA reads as TGCGCCAGCAGCCAATACGTAGCGGGGATAAACACCGGGGAGCTGTTTTTT. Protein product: CASSQYVAGINTGELFF.

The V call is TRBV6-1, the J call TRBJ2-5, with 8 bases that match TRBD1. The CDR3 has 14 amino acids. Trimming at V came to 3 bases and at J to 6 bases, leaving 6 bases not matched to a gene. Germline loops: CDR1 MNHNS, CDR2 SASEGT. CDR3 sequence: CASSDTRDRQTQYF. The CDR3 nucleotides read TGTGCCAGCAGTGATACCAGGGACAGGCAGACCCAGTACTTC.

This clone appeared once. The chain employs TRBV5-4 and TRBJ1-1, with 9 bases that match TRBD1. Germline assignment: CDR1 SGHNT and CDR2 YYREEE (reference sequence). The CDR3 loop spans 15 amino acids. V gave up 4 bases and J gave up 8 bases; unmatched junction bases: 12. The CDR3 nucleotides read TGTGCCAGCAGCACAGGGACAGGGAGGGGTAAAGAAGCTTTCTTT. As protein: CASSTGTGRGKEAFF.

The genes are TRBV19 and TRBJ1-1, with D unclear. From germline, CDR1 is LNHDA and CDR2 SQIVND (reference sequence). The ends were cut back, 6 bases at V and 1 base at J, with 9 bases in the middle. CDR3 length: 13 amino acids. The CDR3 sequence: CASSITGNTEAFF. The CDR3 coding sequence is TGTGCCAGTAGCATTACCGGGAACACTGAAGCTTTCTTT.

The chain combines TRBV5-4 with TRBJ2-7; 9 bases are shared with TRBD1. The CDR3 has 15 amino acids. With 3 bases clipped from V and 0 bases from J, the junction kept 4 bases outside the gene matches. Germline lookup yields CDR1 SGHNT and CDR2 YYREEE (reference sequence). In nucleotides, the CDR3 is TGTGCCAGCAGCTACAGGGGGCTCTCCTCCTACGAGCAGTACTTC. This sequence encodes CASSYRGLSSYEQYF.

Here the CDR3 reads CASSHGRGPPYEQYF. The CDR3 nucleotides read TGTGCCAGCAGCCACGGGCGCGGGCCTCCCTACGAGCAGTACTTC. The chain uses TRBV14 and TRBJ2-7; TRBD2 is a possible D gene (5 bases). The V and J ends lost 3 bases and 2 bases respectively, with 14 bases between them. CDR3 length: 15 amino acids. Per germline, CDR1 SGHDN and CDR2 FVKESK. The variable domain in full, with the rest retrieved from reference TRBV14 and TRBJ2-7, is EAGVTQFPSHSVIEKGQTVTLRCDPISGHDNLYWYRRVMGKEIKFLLHFVKESKQDESGMPNNRFLAERTGGTYSTLKVQPAELEDSGVYFCASSHGRGPPYEQYFGPGTRLTVT.

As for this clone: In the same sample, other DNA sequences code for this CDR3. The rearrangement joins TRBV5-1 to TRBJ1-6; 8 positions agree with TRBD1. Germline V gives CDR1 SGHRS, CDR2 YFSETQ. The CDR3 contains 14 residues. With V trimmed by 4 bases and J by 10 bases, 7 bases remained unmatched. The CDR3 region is CASSPGQGDSPLHF. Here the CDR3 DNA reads TGCGCCAGCAGCCCTGGACAGGGAGACTCACCCCTCCACTTT.

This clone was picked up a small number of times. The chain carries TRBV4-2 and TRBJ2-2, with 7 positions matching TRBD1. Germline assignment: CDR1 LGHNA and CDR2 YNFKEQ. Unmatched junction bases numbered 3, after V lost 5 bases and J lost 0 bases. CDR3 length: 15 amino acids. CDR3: CASSLGQPNTGELFF. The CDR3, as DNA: TGTGCCAGCAGCTTGGGACAGCCGAACACCGGGGAGCTGTTTTTT.

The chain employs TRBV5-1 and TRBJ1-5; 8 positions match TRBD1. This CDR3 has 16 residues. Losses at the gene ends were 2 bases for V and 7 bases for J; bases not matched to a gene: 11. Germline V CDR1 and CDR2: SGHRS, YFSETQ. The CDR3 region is CASSFEPGQAEQPQHF. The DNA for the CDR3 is TGCGCCAGCAGCTTCGAACCGGGACAGGCCGAACAGCCCCAGCATTTT.

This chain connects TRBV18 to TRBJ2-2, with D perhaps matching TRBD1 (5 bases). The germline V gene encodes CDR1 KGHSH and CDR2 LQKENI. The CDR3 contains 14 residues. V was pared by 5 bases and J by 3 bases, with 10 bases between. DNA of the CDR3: TGTGCCAGCTCAGCGGCCAGGGACACCGGGGAGCTGTTTTTT. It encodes CASSAARDTGELFF.

The CDR3, as DNA: TGTGCCAGCAGCGCAACCCGGGACAGGGGTGCTTTCTTT. Its protein product is CASSATRDRGAFF. The rearrangement links TRBV6-5 to TRBJ1-1, with 10 positions matching TRBD1. The length of the CDR3 is 13 residues. With 6 bases clipped from V and 11 bases from J, the junction kept 9 bases outside the gene matches. CDR1 and CDR2 (germline): MNHEY, SVGAGI.

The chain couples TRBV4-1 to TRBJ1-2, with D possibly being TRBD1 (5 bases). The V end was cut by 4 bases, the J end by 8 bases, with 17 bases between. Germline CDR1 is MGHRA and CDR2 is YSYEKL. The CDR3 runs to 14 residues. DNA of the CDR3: TGCGCCAGCAGCCTCCCCGCGGGGGTGAAAGGCTACACCTTC. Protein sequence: CASSLPAGVKGYTF.

This chain's CDR3 is CASSPRQGKGTQETQYF. As DNA, the CDR3 is TGTGCCAGCAGCCCGAGACAGGGGAAGGGGACGCAAGAGACCCAGTACTTC. The chain combines TRBV7-2 with TRBJ2-5; 8 bases are a match to TRBD1. The CDR3 has 17 amino acids. Germline V gives CDR1 SGHTA, CDR2 FQGNSA. The J segment lost 2 bases and the V segment lost 5 bases, leaving 13 bases of the junction unmatched.

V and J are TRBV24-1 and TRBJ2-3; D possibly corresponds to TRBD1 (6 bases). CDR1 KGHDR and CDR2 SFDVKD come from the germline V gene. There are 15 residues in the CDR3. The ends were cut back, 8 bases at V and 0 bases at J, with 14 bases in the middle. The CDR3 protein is CATIHRDTSTDTQYF. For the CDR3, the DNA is TGTGCCACCATTCACCGGGACACTAGCACAGATACGCAGTATTTT.

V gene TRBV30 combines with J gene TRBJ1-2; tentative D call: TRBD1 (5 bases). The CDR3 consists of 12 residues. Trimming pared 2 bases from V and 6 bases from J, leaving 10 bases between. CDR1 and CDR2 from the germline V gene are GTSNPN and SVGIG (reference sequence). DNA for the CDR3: TGTGCCTGGAGTACAAAAGGGGATGGCTACACCTTC. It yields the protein CAWSTKGDGYTF.

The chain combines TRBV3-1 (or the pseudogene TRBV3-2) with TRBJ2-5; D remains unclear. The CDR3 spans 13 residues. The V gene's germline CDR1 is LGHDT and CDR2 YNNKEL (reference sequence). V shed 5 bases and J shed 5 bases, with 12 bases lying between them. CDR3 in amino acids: CASSVLGRETQYF. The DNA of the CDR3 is TGTGCCAGCAGCGTACTCGGTCGGGAGACCCAGTACTTC.

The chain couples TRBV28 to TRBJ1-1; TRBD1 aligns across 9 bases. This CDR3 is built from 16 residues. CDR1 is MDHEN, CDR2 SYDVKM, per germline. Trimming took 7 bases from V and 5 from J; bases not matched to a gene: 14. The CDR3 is CASIPESDRGGTEAFF. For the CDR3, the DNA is TGTGCCAGCATTCCCGAGTCGGACAGGGGAGGGACTGAAGCTTTCTTT.

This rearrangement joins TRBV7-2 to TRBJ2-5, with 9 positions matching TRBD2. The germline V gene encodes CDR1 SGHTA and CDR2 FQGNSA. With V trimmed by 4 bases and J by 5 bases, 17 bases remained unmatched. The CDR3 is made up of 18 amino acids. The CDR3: CASSSLHGSSGGGETQYF. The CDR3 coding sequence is TGTGCCAGCAGCTCCCTCCACGGGAGTAGCGGGGGAGGGGAGACCCAGTACTTC.

CDR3: CASSPGTTGNTIYF. CDR3 coding DNA: TGTGCCAGCTCACCTGGCACCACTGGAAACACCATATATTTT. V is TRBV18 and J is TRBJ1-3; no clear D gene. Trimming removed 3 bases at V and 2 bases at J, with 8 bases between. The CDR3 consists of 14 residues. The V gene's germline CDR1 is KGHSH and CDR2 LQKENI.

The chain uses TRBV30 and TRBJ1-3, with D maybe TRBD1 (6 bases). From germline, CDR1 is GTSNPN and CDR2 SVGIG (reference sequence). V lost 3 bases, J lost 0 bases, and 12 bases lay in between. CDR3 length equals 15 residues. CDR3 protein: CAWRETGNSGNTIYF. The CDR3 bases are TGTGCCTGGAGGGAGACAGGCAACTCTGGAAACACCATATATTTT.

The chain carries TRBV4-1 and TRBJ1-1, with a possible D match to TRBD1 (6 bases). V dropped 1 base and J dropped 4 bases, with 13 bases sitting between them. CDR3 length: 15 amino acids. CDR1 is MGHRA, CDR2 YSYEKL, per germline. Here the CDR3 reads CASSQAYREITEAFF. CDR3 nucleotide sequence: TGCGCCAGCAGCCAAGCCTACAGGGAAATCACTGAAGCTTTCTTT.

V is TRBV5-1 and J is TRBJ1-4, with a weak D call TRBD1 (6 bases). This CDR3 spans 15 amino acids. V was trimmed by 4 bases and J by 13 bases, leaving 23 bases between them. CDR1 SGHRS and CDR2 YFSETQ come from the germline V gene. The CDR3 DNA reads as TGCGCCAGCAGCACCACAGGGTCGGTCGATAGGACACTGTTTTTT. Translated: CASSTTGSVDRTLFF.

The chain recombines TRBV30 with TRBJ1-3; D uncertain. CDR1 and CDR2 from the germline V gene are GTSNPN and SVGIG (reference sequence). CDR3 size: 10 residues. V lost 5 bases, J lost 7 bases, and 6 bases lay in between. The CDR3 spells CAWAGNTIYF. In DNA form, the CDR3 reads TGTGCCTGGGCGGGGAACACCATATATTTT.